One sample yielded the 8 T cell receptor beta chains listed below, sequenced in a study of post-analysis software for immune sequencing data. Points from the study as a whole: When patients were compared with controls, a handful of TRBV segments were more frequent, TRBV5-6, TRBV5-1 and TRBV20-1 among them.

Antigens for these TCRs are unknown. Unique molecular identifiers were carried by the TCR beta cDNA libraries. TCRdb passed the PCR reads through MiXCR, listing each CDR3 protein once. The profile shows fewer than 850,000 distinct CDR3 sequences, roughly 29% of them singletons. The sequenced sample was blood. The receptors come from a girl between 5 and 17 years old with multiple sclerosis.

This clonotype was observed a few times. The chain carries TRBV6-5 and TRBJ1-1; unclear D gene. The CDR3 is made up of 14 amino acids. Deletions cut 6 bases from V and 0 bases from J, with 11 bases between. CDR1 and CDR2 from the germline V gene are MNHEY and SVGAGI. CDR3 sequence reads: CASSRAGVNTEAFF. The CDR3 nucleotides are TGTGCCAGCAGCCGGGCGGGTGTGAACACTGAAGCTTTCTTT.

A word on this clonotype: One end of the junction does not line up with germline, which may come from a read error. This chain connects TRBV24-1 to TRBJ2-1; 7 bases fit TRBD1. The CDR3 spans 15 residues. Per germline, CDR1 KGHDR and CDR2 SFDVKD. CDR3 loop: CTTSDPGTENNEQFF. CDR3 nucleotides: TGTACCACCAGTGATCCCGGGACAGAAAACAATGAGCAGTTCTTC.

The V gene is TRBV10-2, the J gene TRBJ2-1; 10 nucleotides agree with TRBD2. The germline CDR1 and CDR2 sequences are WSHSY and SAAADI. The CDR3 length is 16 residues. With 2 bases clipped from V and 2 bases from J, the junction kept 3 bases outside the gene matches. In DNA, the CDR3 is TGCGCCAGCAGTGAGACAGCGGGAGGGCCCTACAATGAGCAGTTCTTC. Its protein is CASSETAGGPYNEQFF.

This clonotype was detected many times. The genes are TRBV7-2 and TRBJ2-7; TRBD2 aligns across 7 bases. Per germline, CDR1 SGHTA and CDR2 FQGNSA. V lost 0 bases and J lost 7; bases outside the gene matches: 6. The CDR3 covers 14 residues. CDR3 bases: TGTGCCAGCAGCTTAGCGGGAGGGCCGTTAGAGCAGTACTTC. This encodes CASSLAGGPLEQYF.

V is TRBV20-1 and J is TRBJ2-1, with D possibly being TRBD2 (6 bases). Trimming took off 3 bases at V and 1 base at J, with 19 bases between the two ends. Germline V gene sequence: CDR1 DFQATT, CDR2 SNEGSKA (reference sequence). The CDR3 consists of 17 residues. As DNA, the CDR3 is TGCAGTGCTAGTGGCGGACGGCTGGAGGGGTCCTACAATGAGCAGTTCTTC. It yields the protein CSASGGRLEGSYNEQFF.

The V gene is TRBV29-1, the J gene TRBJ1-1; weak D call: TRBD1 (6 bases). Between the trimmed V and J ends, which lost 6 bases and 5 bases, there was a span of 16 bases. The CDR3 consists of 13 residues. CDR1 and CDR2 from the germline V gene are SQVTM and ANQGSEA. CDR3 sequence reads: CSVETGGGTEAFF. CDR3 coding DNA: TGCAGCGTAGAGACAGGCGGGGGAACTGAAGCTTTCTTT.

The table lists this clonotype with many counts. The V and J genes are TRBV7-2 and TRBJ2-3, with unresolved D. Germline V CDR1 and CDR2: SGHTA, FQGNSA. The CDR3 extends over 13 amino acids. Deletions cut 5 bases from V and 4 bases from J, with 10 bases between. The CDR3 nucleotides read TGTGCCAGCAGCGGGCAGCGTGCAGATACGCAGTATTTT. Its translation is CASSGQRADTQYF.

This clonotype was detected a few times. The J gene is TRBJ1-2, the V gene TRBV5-1; D possibly corresponds to TRBD1 (5 bases). CDR3 size: 16 residues. Trimming removed 0 bases from V and 4 bases from J, with 16 bases in between. Germline assignment: CDR1 SGHRS and CDR2 YFSETQ. The CDR3 nucleotides are TGCGCCAGCAGCTTGGATCGTAGTCAACAGGCCTATGGCTACACCTTC. This sequence encodes CASSLDRSQQAYGYTF.